This T cell receptor (beta chain) was recovered during a study of shared clonotypes between healthy human individuals (dated by TCRdb to 2020 to 2022). Regarding the study in general: A few men and a couple of women, aged 18 to 49 years, made up the cohort. To increase sequencing depth and limit assay-specific biases, TCR repertoire library preparation and sequencing were carried out by different laboratories using diverse techniques. For each donor, CD4 naive and CD4 memory were each given three plates, CD8 naive was given two plates, and CD8 memory was given one plate. To estimate repertoire size and how much clonotype sharing occurs between individuals, the study deeply sequenced the blood TCR repertoires of about 5 healthy adults. Each donor's leukapheresis produced roughly between roughly 0.85 and 9.5 billion PBMCs.

This clone came up once. Its antigen specificity is not known. Base qualities were left out, and no much larger clone turns up one base away. Using the deep immunoSEQ assay, multiplex PCR amplified TCR CDR3 regions from genomic DNA. Extracted genomic DNA from each cell subset was distributed evenly across all wells of several immunoSEQ 96-well plates, and each plate was treated as a replicate. For sorted subsets, roughly 200 ng of genomic DNA, equivalent to 25,000 to 30,000 T cell genomes, went into each replicate PCR. The purified libraries were quantified using a Qubit 3.0 fluorometer, sized with a Bioanalyzer 2100, and then quantified again using the KAPA Library Quantification kit. Each immunoSEQ 96-well plate was sequenced on its own single-read 150-cycle Illumina NextSeq 550 flow cell. Concerning the study's data processing: The immunoSEQ output contained only junctional sequences without quality scores, so filtering could not match that applied to full-length reads. To assign V/J genes and CDR3, sequences were annotated against IMGT germline references using PyIR, a Python wrapper for IgBLAST v1.9. Reads with weak V/J assignments (E-value above 1e-6), missing CDR3, stop codons, out-of-frame junctions, or ambiguous translated residues were removed. V3J clonotypes were defined as sequences sharing an identical inferred V gene, J gene, and CDR3 amino acid sequence. Percentage overlap between repertoires was calculated by dividing the number of shared unique clonotypes by the size of the smaller repertoire. Three approaches were used to assess repertoire richness: RTK rarefaction, the Chao1 estimator, and Recon v2.1 estimates of unobserved clonotypes. Generation probabilities were computed with OLGA for all TCRbeta clonotypes obtained by the gDNA method from a handful of donors. Not all clones reach the TCRdb copy of this immuneACCESS table, which keeps in-frame sequences only. Checked studies attribute under half of the gap to unresolved V genes and leave the rest unexplained. For V, J and clone size, that table is used; D and trimming come from the DNA. The sample has approximately 2,000,000 clones on record, around 92% of them singletons. More than 0.35% of the sample is taken by the ten largest.

The study at large found these results: Even with the large sequencing depth, rarefaction of the sorted-subset datasets indicated that sequencing was incomplete. Pairwise subsampling led to the expectation that sequencing depth would affect the degree of clonotype sharing among donors. Estimated clonotype richness was generally larger for naive than for memory subsets. About 5% of naive CD4, around 3.6% of naive CD8, approximately 2.2% of memory CD4, and 0.4% of memory CD8 clonotypes were shared across several donors. Compared with non-shared clonotypes, the clonotypes found in all four sorted-subset donors had higher generation probabilities. The genetic and exposure-history diversity represented was limited by the small number of donors. Sampling was restricted to blood, and TCR repertoires in tissues likely differ from the TCR repertoires found in blood.

Donors were healthy HIV-negative adults with no recently reported acute infections or vaccinations. Every donor was a Caucasian adult living in Nashville, Tennessee, USA. CD4+ T cells were enriched by magnetic negative selection, after which naive cells were positively selected on CD45RA and the negative fraction was taken as the memory subset. After blood collection by leukapheresis, PBMCs were isolated using Ficoll-Histopaque density gradient centrifugation and then cryopreserved in the vapor phase of liquid nitrogen. Purity and quantity of every magnetically sorted T cell population were checked by analytical flow cytometry. Genomic DNA was isolated from every sorted fraction and measured by UV absorbance on a Nanodrop 2000c. The CDR3 measures 13 amino acids from cysteine to phenylalanine. Kept here is only the CDR3 DNA, which spans 39 bases and is read in frame from base 1. V and J lose 0 bases and 7 bases, and a span of 7 bases separates them. Based on the germline V gene, the CDR1 and CDR2 sequences are SGHRS and YFSETQ.

The sequenced sample was naive CD4+ T cells from PBMCs. Taken with the paper, the label for cell subset or site translates to: CD45RA+ positively selected. This receptor was obtained from a man younger than 30 in good health. Some clones in this sample may be carry-over from other donors' samples. Recombination connected TRBV5-1 to TRBJ2-2; the D gene cannot be named for sure. The DNA sequence follows: TGCGCCAGCAGCTTGGAGCCGAGCGGGGAGCTGTTTTTT. It translates to CASSLEPSGELFF.